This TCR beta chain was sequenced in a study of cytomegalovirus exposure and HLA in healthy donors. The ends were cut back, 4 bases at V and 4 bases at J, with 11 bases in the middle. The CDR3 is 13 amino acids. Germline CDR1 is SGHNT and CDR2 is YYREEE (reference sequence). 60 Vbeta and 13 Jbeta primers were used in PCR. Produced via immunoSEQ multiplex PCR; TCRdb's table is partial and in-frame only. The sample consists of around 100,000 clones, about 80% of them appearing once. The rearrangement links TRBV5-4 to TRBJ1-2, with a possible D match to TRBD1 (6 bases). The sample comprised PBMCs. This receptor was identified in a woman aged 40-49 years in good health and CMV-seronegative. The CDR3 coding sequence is TGTGCCAGCAGCCCGGGACACTTCTATGGCTACACCTTC. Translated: CASSPGHFYGYTF. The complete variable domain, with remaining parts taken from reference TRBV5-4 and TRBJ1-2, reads ETGVTQSPTHLIKTRGQQVTLRCSSQSGHNTVSWYQQALGQGPQFIFQYYREEENGRGNFPPRFSGLQFPNYSSELNVNALELDDSALYLCASSPGHFYGYTFGSGTRLTVV.